This TCR beta chain stems from a study of siplizumab effects on memory and regulatory T cells (dated by TCRdb to 2018 to 2020). In terms of the full investigation: The study examined how the anti-CD2 antibody siplizumab affects alloreactive T-cell subsets in allogeneic mixed lymphocyte reactions built from human PBMCs.

The CDR3, cysteine through phenylalanine, is 13 amino acids long. Of the read, only the CDR3 DNA is kept; its 39 bases are in frame from base 1. V and J lose 6 bases and 6 bases, and a span of 12 bases separates them. From a lookup of the germline V gene, CDR1 and CDR2 are SNHLY and FYNNEI. The investigation overall reported the following: Siplizumab significantly lowered the cumulative frequency of alloreactive sequences that could be traced to unstimulated CD4+ memory T cells. Among mappable alloreactive CD4+ clones, the Treg-derived fraction averaged around 69% with siplizumab versus about 27% in control reactions. Because sequences at frequencies below about 10^-5 were poorly captured, only a minor fraction of alloreactive clones could be mapped back to unstimulated subsets. No functional confirmation was obtained for the suppressive function of proliferating Tregs from siplizumab cultures. For roughly 80-95% of proliferating CD4+ or CD8+ clones, no naive or memory phenotype could be assigned. Greater diversity appeared to be present in unstimulated naive T cells than in memory T cells, and a substantial contribution to the alloresponse seemed to be made by naive cells.

Library prep was done by the immunoSEQ multiplex PCR assay. The deep sequencing platform assayed about 10^5 TCR templates per sample. Genomic DNA extracted from sorted T cells was used for TCRbeta CDR3 sequencing. The authors processed their data as follows. The R programming language was used for clonal analysis of the TCRbeta CDR3 data. Alloreactive CD4+ and CD8+ clones were defined by comparing unstimulated samples with post-reaction CFSE-low samples. Regulatory or non-regulatory origin was assigned to alloreactive CD4+ clones by matching of sequences to sorted unstimulated Treg and non-Treg repertoires. Entries here come from immuneACCESS through TCRdb and include only in-frame sequences with V and J called. Some clones fail to appear in such tables; in the studies checked, an unresolved V gene covers under half of the shortfall, and the cause of the remainder is unknown. That table furnishes V, J and clone size, whereas the DNA furnished D and trimming. For this sample the table gives tens of thousands of clones, of which around 79% were detected only once. Together, the top ten hold 0.35% to 0.5% of the sample.

Unstimulated CD4+ memory cells were also sequenced in three donor pairs, together with CD4+ naive, CD8+ TEMRA, CD8+ naive and CD8+ effector memory subsets. Sorted unstimulated T cells, along with proliferating T cells recovered from mixed lymphocyte reactions, underwent TCRbeta CDR3 sequencing. Fresh whole blood from approximately ten HLA-typed healthy donors was used to isolate PBMCs. Remarks on this clone: What antigen it recognizes has not been identified. The sample holds no much larger clone one base away, and base qualities are not on file.

This clonotype originated in a human donor in good health. The chain uses TRBV2 and TRBJ1-5; TRBD1 is perhaps the D gene, given 5 matching bases. The sample taken for sequencing was memory CD4+ T cells sorted from blood. The meaning of the sample's cell subset or site label: unstimulated CD4+ memory T cells. CDR3 protein: CASSPGSGQPQHF. The DNA reads as follows: TGTGCCAGCAGCCCAGGGTCCGGTCAGCCCCAGCATTTT.